This TCR beta chain came from a study of cytomegalovirus exposure and HLA in healthy donors. The study, taken as a whole, reports: 87-base-pair reads could not separate some V segments, including TRBV6-2 and TRBV6-3. Fewer N-insertions than the roughly 670-donor mean were reportedly shown by an Asian-associated ancestry cluster in a later analysis. A likely sequencing artifact accounted for one observed cluster of highly shared sequence variants.

In the PCR, 60 Vbeta and 13 Jbeta primers were used. Here immunoSEQ multiplex PCR was the method, and the copy in TCRdb shows in-frame clones only, minus some. The top ten hold around 6% of the sample, which has fewer than 250,000 clones, roughly 82% seen once. J gave up 2 bases and V 4 bases, and 3 bases lay outside the gene matches. This CDR3 comprises 15 residues. CDR1 is WNHNN and CDR2 is SYGVQD in the germline V gene (reference sequence). Regarding this clone: What it binds is not known.

The clonotype originates from a man aged 40-55 years in good health and CMV-seropositive. The chain employs TRBV10-1 and TRBJ2-3, with TRBD1 matching 10 bases. The sample consisted of PBMCs. The CDR3 nucleotides read TGCGCCAGCAGTGGGGGACAGGGGTACACAGATACGCAGTATTTT. It encodes CASSGGQGYTDTQYF.